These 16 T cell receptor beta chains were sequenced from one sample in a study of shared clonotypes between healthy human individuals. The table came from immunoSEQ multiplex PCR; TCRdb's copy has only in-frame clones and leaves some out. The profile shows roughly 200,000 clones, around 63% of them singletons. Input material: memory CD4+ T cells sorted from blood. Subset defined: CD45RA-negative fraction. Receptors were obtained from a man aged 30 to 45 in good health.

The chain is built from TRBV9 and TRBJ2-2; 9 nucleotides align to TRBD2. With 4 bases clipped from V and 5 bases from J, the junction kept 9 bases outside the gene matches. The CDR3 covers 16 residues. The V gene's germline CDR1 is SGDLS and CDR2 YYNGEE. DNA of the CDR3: TGTGCCAGCAGCAAGCCGCGACTAGCGGTAACCGGGGAGCTGTTTTTT. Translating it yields CASSKPRLAVTGELFF.

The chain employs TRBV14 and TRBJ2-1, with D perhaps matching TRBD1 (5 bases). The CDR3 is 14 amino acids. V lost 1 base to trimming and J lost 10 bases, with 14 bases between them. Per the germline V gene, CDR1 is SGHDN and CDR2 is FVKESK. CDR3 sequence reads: CASSQVYGAGEQFF. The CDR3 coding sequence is TGTGCCAGCAGCCAAGTCTATGGAGCAGGGGAGCAGTTCTTC.

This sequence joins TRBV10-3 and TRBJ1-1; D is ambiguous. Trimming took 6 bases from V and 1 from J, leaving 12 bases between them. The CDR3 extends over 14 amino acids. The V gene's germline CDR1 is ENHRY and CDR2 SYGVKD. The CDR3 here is CAIRRSLANTEAFF. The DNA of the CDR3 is TGTGCCATCAGGAGGAGTCTCGCGAACACTGAAGCTTTCTTT.

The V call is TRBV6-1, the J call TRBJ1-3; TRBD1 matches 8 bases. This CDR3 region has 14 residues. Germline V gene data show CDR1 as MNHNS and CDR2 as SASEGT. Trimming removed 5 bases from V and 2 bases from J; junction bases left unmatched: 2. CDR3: CASSRDRTGNTIYF. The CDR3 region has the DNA TGTGCCAGCAGTCGGGACAGGACTGGAAACACCATATATTTT.

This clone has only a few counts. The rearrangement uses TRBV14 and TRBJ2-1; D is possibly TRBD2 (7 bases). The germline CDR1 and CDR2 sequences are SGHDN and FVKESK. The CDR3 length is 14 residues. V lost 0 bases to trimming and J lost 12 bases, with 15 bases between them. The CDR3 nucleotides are TGTGCCAGCAGCCAAGACTCCTTAGGGGGGGGGCAGTTCTTC. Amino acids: CASSQDSLGGGQFF.

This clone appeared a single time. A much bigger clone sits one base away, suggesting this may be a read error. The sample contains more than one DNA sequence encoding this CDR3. For the CDR3, the DNA is TGTGCCAGCAGCTCGATAGGGGGGCGCACCGGGGAGCTGTTTTTT. Translating it yields CASSSIGGRTGELFF. The chain combines TRBV7-3 with TRBJ2-2, with D perhaps assigned TRBD1 or TRBD2 (6 bases each). CDR1 is SGHTA and CDR2 is FQGTGA in the germline V gene. V lost 4 bases to trimming and J lost 4 bases, with 13 bases between them. This CDR3 contains 15 residues.

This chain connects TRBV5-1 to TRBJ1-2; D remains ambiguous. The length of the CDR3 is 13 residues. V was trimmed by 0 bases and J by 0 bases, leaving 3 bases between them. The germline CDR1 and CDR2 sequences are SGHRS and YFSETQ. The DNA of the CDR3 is TGCGCCAGCAGCTTGGCAGCTAACTATGGCTACACCTTC. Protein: CASSLAANYGYTF.

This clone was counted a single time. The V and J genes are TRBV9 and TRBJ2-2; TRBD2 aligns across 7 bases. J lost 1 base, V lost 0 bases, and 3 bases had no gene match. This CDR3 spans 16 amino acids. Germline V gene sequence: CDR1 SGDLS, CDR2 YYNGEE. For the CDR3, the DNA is TGTGCCAGCAGCGTAGATGCGGGAGTGAACACCGGGGAGCTGTTTTTT. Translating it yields CASSVDAGVNTGELFF.

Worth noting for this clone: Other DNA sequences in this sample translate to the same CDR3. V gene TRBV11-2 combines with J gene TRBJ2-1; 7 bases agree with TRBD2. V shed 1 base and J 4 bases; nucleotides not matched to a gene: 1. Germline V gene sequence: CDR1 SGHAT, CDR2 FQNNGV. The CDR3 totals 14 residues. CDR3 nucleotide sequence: TGTGCCAGCAGCTTAGCTAGCGGATACAATGAGCAGTTCTTC. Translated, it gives CASSLASGYNEQFF.

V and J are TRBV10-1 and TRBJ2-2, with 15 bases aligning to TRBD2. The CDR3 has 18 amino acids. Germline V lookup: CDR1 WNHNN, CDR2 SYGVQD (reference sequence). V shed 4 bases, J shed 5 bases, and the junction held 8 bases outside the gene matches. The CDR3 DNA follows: TGCGCCAGCAGTGGGGCCGGACTAGCGGGAGGGCCGACCGGGGAGCTGTTTTTT. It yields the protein CASSGAGLAGGPTGELFF.

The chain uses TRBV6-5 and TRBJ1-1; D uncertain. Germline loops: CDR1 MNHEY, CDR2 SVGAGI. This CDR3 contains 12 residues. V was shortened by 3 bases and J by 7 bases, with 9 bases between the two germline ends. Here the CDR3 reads CASSYRTGEAFF. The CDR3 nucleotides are TGTGCCAGCAGTTATAGAACGGGTGAAGCTTTCTTT.

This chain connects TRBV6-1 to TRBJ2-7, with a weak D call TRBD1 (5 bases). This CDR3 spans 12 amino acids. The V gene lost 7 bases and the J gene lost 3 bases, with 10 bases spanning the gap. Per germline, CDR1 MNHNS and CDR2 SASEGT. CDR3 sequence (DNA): TGTGCCAGCAAGGGGTTCAGCTACGAGCAGTACTTC. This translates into CASKGFSYEQYF.

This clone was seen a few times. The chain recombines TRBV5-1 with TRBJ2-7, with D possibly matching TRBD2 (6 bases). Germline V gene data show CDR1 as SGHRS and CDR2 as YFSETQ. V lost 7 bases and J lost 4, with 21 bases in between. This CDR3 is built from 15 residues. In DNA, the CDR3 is TGCGCCAGCCGAGGGGTGGGAGGCTATAAGTACGAGCAGTACTTC. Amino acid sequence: CASRGVGGYKYEQYF.

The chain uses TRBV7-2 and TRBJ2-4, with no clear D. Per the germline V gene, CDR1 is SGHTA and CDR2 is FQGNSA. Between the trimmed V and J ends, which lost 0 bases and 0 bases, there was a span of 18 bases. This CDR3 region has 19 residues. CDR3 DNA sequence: TGTGCCAGCAGCTTAGCGCATCCGTACAGAGCCTTAGCCAAAAACATTCAGTACTTC. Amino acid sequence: CASSLAHPYRALAKNIQYF.

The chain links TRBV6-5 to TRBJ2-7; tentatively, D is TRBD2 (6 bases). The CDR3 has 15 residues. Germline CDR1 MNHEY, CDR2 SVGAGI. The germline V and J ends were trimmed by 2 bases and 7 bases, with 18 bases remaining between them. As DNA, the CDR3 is TGTGCCAGCAGTTACCTGGGGTGGGACTCTGGGGAGCAGTACTTC. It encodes CASSYLGWDSGEQYF.

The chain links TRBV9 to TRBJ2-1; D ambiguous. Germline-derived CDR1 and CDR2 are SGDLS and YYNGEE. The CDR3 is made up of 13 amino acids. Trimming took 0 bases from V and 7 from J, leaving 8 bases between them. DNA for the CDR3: TGTGCCAGCAGCGTAGGGCCGAAAAATGAGCAGTTCTTC. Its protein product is CASSVGPKNEQFF.